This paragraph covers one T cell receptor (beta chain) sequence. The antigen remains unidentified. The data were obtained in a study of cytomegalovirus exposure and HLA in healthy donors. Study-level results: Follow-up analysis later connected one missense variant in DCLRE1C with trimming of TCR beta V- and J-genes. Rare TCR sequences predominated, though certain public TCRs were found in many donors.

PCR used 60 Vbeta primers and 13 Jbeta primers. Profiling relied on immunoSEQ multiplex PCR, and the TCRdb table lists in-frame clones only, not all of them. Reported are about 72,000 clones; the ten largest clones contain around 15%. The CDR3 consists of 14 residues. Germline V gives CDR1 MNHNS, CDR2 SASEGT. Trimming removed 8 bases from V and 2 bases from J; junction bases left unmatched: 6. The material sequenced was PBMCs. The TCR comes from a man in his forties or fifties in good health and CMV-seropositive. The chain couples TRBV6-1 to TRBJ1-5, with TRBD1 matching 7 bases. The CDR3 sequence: CASDRVNGNQPQHF. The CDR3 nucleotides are TGTGCCAGCGACAGGGTAAACGGCAATCAGCCCCAGCATTTT.